Listed here are 8 T cell receptor beta chains from one sample, sequenced in a study of control samples from healthy donors and cancer patients. Clones were read by immunoSEQ multiplex PCR, and TCRdb kept only the in-frame ones, dropping some. This sample has 100,000 to 150,000 clones, with 70% to 90% found just once. Input material: blood. Receptors originate from a man aged 55-75 years in good health.

J is TRBJ2-2 and V is TRBV5-4; a possible D gene is TRBD1 (5 bases). The CDR3 is made up of 14 amino acids. Germline CDR1 SGHNT, CDR2 YYREEE (reference sequence). V shed 6 bases and J shed 3 bases, with 12 bases lying between them. CDR3 sequence reads: CASKSTGDTGELFF. CDR3 sequence (DNA): TGTGCCAGCAAATCTACAGGAGACACCGGGGAGCTGTTTTTT. The full variable domain, its missing parts supplied by reference TRBV5-4 and TRBJ2-2, is ETGVTQSPTHLIKTRGQQVTLRCSSQSGHNTVSWYQQALGQGPQFIFQYYREEENGRGNFPPRFSGLQFPNYSSELNVNALELDDSALYLCASKSTGDTGELFFGEGSRLTVL.

V and J are TRBV24-1 and TRBJ1-1; D remains unclear. This CDR3 spans 13 amino acids. V was pared by 7 bases and J by 1 base, with 9 bases between. Germline CDR1 reads KGHDR; CDR2 reads SFDVKD. CDR3 protein: CATRAQRNTEAFF. CDR3 DNA: TGTGCCACCAGAGCACAGAGGAACACTGAAGCTTTCTTT.

This chain uses TRBV6-4 with TRBJ2-1; no firm D call. This CDR3 has 11 amino acids. The germline CDR1 and CDR2 sequences are MRHNA and SNTAGT. The V end was cut by 4 bases, the J end by 10 bases, with 8 bases between. CDR3 residues: CASSVGSEQFF. The CDR3 DNA reads as TGTGCCAGCAGTGTGGGGTCCGAGCAGTTCTTC.

The rearrangement links TRBV18 to TRBJ2-7; 9 nucleotides match TRBD1. The CDR3 is 17 residues long. The trim removed 4 bases at V and 1 base at J, leaving 11 bases unmatched. The V gene's germline CDR1 is KGHSH and CDR2 LQKENI. CDR3 DNA sequence: TGTGCCAGCTCACTAGAATTAGGGACAGGGAGTTCCTACGAGCAGTACTTC. This codes for CASSLELGTGSSYEQYF. The variable domain in full, with the rest retrieved from reference TRBV18 and TRBJ2-7, is NAGVMQNPRHLVRRRGQEARLRCSPMKGHSHVYWYRQLPEEGLKFMVYLQKENIIDESGMPKERFSAEFPKEGPSILRIQQVVRGDSAAYFCASSLELGTGSSYEQYFGPGTRLTVT.

The chain couples TRBV19 to TRBJ1-6; D is ambiguous. The V and J ends lost 1 base and 12 bases respectively, with 10 bases between them. This CDR3 spans 13 amino acids. CDR1 and CDR2 from the germline V gene are LNHDA and SQIVND (reference sequence). CDR3 loop: CASSIVAAEPLHF. DNA for the CDR3: TGTGCCAGTAGTATAGTGGCGGCAGAACCCCTCCACTTT.

The rearrangement uses TRBV6-5 and TRBJ2-4; 12 positions agree with TRBD2. The J segment lost 9 bases and the V segment lost 4 bases, leaving 4 bases of the junction unmatched. Germline V gene sequence: CDR1 MNHEY, CDR2 SVGAGI. There are 14 residues in the CDR3. The CDR3 DNA reads as TGTGCCAGCAGTTCTAGCGGGGGGGGTAGCATTCAGTACTTC. Its translation is CASSSSGGGSIQYF.

Only a few counts were recorded for this clone. The J gene is TRBJ2-5, the V gene TRBV25-1; the D is unclear. Germline lookup yields CDR1 MGHDK and CDR2 SYGVNS. This CDR3 contains 11 residues. The V and J ends lost 3 bases and 3 bases respectively, with 2 bases between them. In DNA, the CDR3 is TGTGCCAGCAGTGAGGAAGAGACCCAGTACTTC. Amino acid sequence: CASSEEETQYF.

This sequence joins TRBV7-3 and TRBJ2-5, with 7 bases that match TRBD1. Trimming took 4 bases from V and 4 from J; bases not matched to a gene: 6. Germline V CDR1 and CDR2: SGHTA, FQGTGA. The CDR3 has 14 residues. DNA for the CDR3: TGTGCCAGCAGCTCCCAGGGGGTGGGAGAGACCCAGTACTTC. Translation: CASSSQGVGETQYF.